A selection of T cell receptor beta chains follows, all from one sample in a study of T-cell memory formation after mild COVID-19. TCRdb passed the 5' RACE reads through MiXCR, listing each CDR3 protein once. The sample lists some 180,000 distinct CDR3 sequences; approximately 12% were seen once. The sequenced material came from PBMCs or a T cell subset sorted from them (not recorded which). Every receptor here comes from a young man who had mild COVID-19 (a few samples of this study predate the infection). Cell type and time point are not known. Each CDR3 is given without its conserved first and last residue. Fields, in order: J gene, V gene, clone size, D gene, CDR3 protein. A D gene is named only where the DNA matches it firmly. Size is stated for part of the rows, as once, few or many counts, or as a class when the clone is expanded.

J: TRBJ1-2
V: TRBV4-2
size: .
D: .
CDR3: ASSQVSNNAGGYT

J: TRBJ2-7
V: TRBV12-3/TRBV12-4
size: many
D: .
CDR3: ASTLGYEQY

J: TRBJ2-3
V: TRBV5-1
size: few
D: .
CDR3: ASSLEGGISTDTQY

J: TRBJ2-1
V: TRBV4-3
size: few
D: TRBD2
CDR3: ASSQDVSGGVNEQF

J: TRBJ2-3
V: TRBV7-9
size: .
D: TRBD1
CDR3: ASTGQGNTDTQY

J: TRBJ1-2
V: TRBV6-2/TRBV6-3
size: few
D: .
CDR3: ATRPTGNYGYT

J: TRBJ2-1
V: TRBV6-5
size: few
D: TRBD1
CDR3: ASLHRGHYNEQF

J: TRBJ1-1
V: TRBV7-2
size: many
D: .
CDR3: ASTQWGVTEAF

J: TRBJ2-7
V: TRBV5-1
size: .
D: TRBD1
CDR3: ASSQDRSIEQY

J: TRBJ1-5
V: TRBV6-5
size: .
D: .
CDR3: ASSYSGVAINQPQH

J: TRBJ2-5
V: TRBV12-3/TRBV12-4
size: .
D: .
CDR3: ASTLGRGQETQY

J: TRBJ2-1
V: TRBV5-1
size: few
D: TRBD2
CDR3: ASSLGTSGPWDNEQF

J: TRBJ2-6
V: TRBV20-1
size: few
D: .
CDR3: SASAVASGANVLT

J: TRBJ1-1
V: TRBV6-2/TRBV6-3
size: few
D: .
CDR3: ASRGAPEAF

J: TRBJ2-2
V: TRBV5-1
size: many
D: .
CDR3: ASSLAGWGGTGELF

J: TRBJ1-6
V: TRBV14
size: .
D: TRBD1
CDR3: ASSQDLGQGVSPLH

J: TRBJ2-2
V: TRBV10-3
size: .
D: TRBD2
CDR3: AIRLAGNTGELF

J: TRBJ1-2
V: TRBV10-3
size: .
D: TRBD1
CDR3: AVSNPTGDYGYT

J: TRBJ1-1
V: TRBV6-1
size: .
D: .
CDR3: ASRDTREGAF

J: TRBJ2-4
V: TRBV7-6
size: few
D: .
CDR3: ASSPGTKTLLAKNIQY

J: TRBJ1-2
V: TRBV20-1
size: many
D: .
CDR3: SAAQDYGYT

J: TRBJ1-1
V: TRBV15
size: .
D: .
CDR3: ATSRVGQGATM

J: TRBJ1-1
V: TRBV7-9
size: .
D: TRBD1
CDR3: ASSRRGGTGSTEAF

J: TRBJ1-1
V: TRBV7-2
size: .
D: .
CDR3: ASSPSTEAF

J: TRBJ2-5
V: TRBV2
size: .
D: .
CDR3: ASNEDQETQY

J: TRBJ1-5
V: TRBV7-9
size: few
D: .
CDR3: ASSTRGVGPQH

J: TRBJ2-1
V: TRBV5-1
size: few
D: TRBD2
CDR3: ASSLWTSGGNEQF

J: TRBJ1-4
V: TRBV6-5
size: few
D: .
CDR3: ASSYSPGDEKLF

J: TRBJ1-1
V: TRBV5-1
size: few
D: .
CDR3: ASSLAQGVGDTEAF

J: TRBJ1-1
V: TRBV7-2
size: .
D: .
CDR3: ASQIVVNTEAF

J: TRBJ2-1
V: TRBV29-1
size: .
D: TRBD2
CDR3: SALAGYNEQF

J: TRBJ2-5
V: TRBV20-1
size: few
D: TRBD2
CDR3: SAAGGGETQY

J: TRBJ2-7
V: TRBV6-5
size: .
D: .
CDR3: ASKGFPSYEQY

J: TRBJ1-5
V: TRBV12-3/TRBV12-4
size: .
D: .
CDR3: ASSLAGAIQPQH

J: TRBJ2-7
V: TRBV18
size: few
D: .
CDR3: ASSPPANSYEQY

J: TRBJ1-5
V: TRBV27
size: few
D: .
CDR3: ASSLRGRTNSNQPQH

J: TRBJ1-1
V: TRBV7-2
size: few
D: .
CDR3: ASSLRSEAF

J: TRBJ1-2
V: TRBV7-2
size: few
D: .
CDR3: ASSPNPGYGYT

J: TRBJ2-3
V: TRBV14
size: .
D: .
CDR3: ASSQSMADTQY

J: TRBJ1-5
V: TRBV20-1
size: .
D: TRBD1
CDR3: SARAETNSGGRQPQH

J: TRBJ2-3
V: TRBV21-1
size: few
D: .
CDR3: ASSSRAYILFTDTQY

J: TRBJ2-2
V: TRBV30
size: .
D: .
CDR3: AWSVKSPNTGELF

J: TRBJ2-1
V: TRBV4-3
size: .
D: TRBD2
CDR3: ASSQLAGEYNEQF

J: TRBJ2-3
V: TRBV18
size: few
D: TRBD1
CDR3: ASSPPGQMTDTQY

J: TRBJ2-3
V: TRBV6-2/TRBV6-3
size: few
D: TRBD2
CDR3: ASSYSPRLAVTDTQY

J: TRBJ2-3
V: TRBV5-1
size: .
D: .
CDR3: ASNQGSEDTQY

J: TRBJ2-2
V: TRBV4-1
size: few
D: .
CDR3: ASSQVFGGTGGDGELF

J: TRBJ2-1
V: TRBV27
size: .
D: .
CDR3: ASILGQAKGEQF

J: TRBJ1-5
V: TRBV12-3/TRBV12-4
size: .
D: .
CDR3: ASSFSRGSNQPQH

J: TRBJ2-3
V: TRBV5-4
size: few
D: .
CDR3: ASSFGGAATDTQY

J: TRBJ2-3
V: TRBV20-1
size: many
D: TRBD2
CDR3: SARRGGDTQY

J: TRBJ2-1
V: TRBV19
size: .
D: TRBD1
CDR3: ASSTGTGVREQF

J: TRBJ2-7
V: TRBV12-3/TRBV12-4
size: .
D: TRBD2
CDR3: ASTLGLGLAVYEQY

J: TRBJ2-7
V: TRBV10-3
size: .
D: .
CDR3: AIMRGQSSYEQY

J: TRBJ2-5
V: TRBV7-9
size: .
D: .
CDR3: ASSPAGAGVETQY

J: TRBJ2-7
V: TRBV7-9
size: many
D: .
CDR3: ASSLAVVSEQY

J: TRBJ1-5
V: TRBV2
size: .
D: .
CDR3: ASSDRFQPQH